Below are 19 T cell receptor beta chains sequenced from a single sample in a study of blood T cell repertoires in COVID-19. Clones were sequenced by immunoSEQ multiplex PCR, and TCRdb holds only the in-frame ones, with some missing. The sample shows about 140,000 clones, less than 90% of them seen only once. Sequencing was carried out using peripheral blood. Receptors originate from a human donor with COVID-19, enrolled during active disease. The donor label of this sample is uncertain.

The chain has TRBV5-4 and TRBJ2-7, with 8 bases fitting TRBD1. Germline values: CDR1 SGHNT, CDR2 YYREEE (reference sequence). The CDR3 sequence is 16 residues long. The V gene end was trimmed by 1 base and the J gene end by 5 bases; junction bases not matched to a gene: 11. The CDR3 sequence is CASSLKGDRGENEQYF. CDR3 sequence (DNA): TGTGCCAGCAGCTTGAAAGGAGACAGGGGTGAGAACGAGCAGTACTTC. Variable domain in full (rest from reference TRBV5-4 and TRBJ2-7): ETGVTQSPTHLIKTRGQQVTLRCSSQSGHNTVSWYQQALGQGPQFIFQYYREEENGRGNFPPRFSGLQFPNYSSELNVNALELDDSALYLCASSLKGDRGENEQYFGPGTRLTVT.

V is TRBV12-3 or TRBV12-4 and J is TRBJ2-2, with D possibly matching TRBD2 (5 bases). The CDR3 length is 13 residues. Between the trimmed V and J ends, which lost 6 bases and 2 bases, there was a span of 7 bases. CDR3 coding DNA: TGTGCCAGCAGACTAGAAAACACCGGGGAGCTGTTTTTT. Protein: CASRLENTGELFF.

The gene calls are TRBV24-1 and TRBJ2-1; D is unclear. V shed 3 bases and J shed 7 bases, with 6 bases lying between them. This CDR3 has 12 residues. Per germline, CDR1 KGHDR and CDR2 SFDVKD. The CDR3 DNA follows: TGTGCCACCAGTGATCCCCGGAATGAGCAGTTCTTC. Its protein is CATSDPRNEQFF.

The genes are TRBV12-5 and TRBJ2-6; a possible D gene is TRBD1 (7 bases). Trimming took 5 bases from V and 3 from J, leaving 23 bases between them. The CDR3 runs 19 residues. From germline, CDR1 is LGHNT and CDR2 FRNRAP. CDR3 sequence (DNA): TGTGCTAGTGGTGAAGCGTGGAGCAGGGGGGCTGGTGGGGCCAACGTCCTGACTTTC. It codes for CASGEAWSRGAGGANVLTF.

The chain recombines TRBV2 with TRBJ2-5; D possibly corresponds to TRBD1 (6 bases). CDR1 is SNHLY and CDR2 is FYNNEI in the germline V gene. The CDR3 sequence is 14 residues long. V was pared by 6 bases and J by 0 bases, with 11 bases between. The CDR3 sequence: CASSFDRNQETQYF. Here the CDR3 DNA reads TGTGCCAGCAGCTTCGACAGGAACCAAGAGACCCAGTACTTC.

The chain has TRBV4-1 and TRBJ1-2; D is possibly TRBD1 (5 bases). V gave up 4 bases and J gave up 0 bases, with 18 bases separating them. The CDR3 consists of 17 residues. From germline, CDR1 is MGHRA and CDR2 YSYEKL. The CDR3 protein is CASSPPPGRLANYGYTF. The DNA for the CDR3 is TGCGCCAGCAGCCCTCCTCCAGGGCGGTTAGCTAACTATGGCTACACCTTC.

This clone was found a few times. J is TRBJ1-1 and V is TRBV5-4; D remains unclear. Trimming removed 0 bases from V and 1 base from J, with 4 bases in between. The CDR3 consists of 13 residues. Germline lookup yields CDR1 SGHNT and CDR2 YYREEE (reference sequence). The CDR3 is CASSLGRNTEAFF. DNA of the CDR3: TGTGCCAGCAGCTTGGGGAGGAACACTGAAGCTTTCTTT.

CDR3 sequence (DNA): TGTGCCAGCAGCTACGAGAGGGGGTACTATAATTCACCCCTCCACTTT. Encoded protein: CASSYERGYYNSPLHF. V gene TRBV21-1 combines with J gene TRBJ1-6; no check of the table's D call, TRBD1, against the DNA was made. TRBV21-1 counts as a pseudogene. The CDR3 spans 16 residues.

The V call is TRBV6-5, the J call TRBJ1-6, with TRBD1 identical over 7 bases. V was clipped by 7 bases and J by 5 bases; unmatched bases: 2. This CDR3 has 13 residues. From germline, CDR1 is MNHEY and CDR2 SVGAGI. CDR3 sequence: CASTDRDNSPLHF. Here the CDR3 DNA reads TGTGCCAGCACCGACAGGGATAATTCACCCCTCCACTTT.

The CDR3 bases are TGTGCCAGCAGGGCGGCAGGGGGACAAGAGACCCAGTACTTC. Residues: CASRAAGGQETQYF. The rearrangement links TRBV2 to TRBJ2-5; the match to TRBD1 covers 7 bases. The CDR3 totals 14 residues. J gave up 2 bases and V 6 bases, and 6 bases lay outside the gene matches. In germline, CDR1 is SNHLY, CDR2 FYNNEI.

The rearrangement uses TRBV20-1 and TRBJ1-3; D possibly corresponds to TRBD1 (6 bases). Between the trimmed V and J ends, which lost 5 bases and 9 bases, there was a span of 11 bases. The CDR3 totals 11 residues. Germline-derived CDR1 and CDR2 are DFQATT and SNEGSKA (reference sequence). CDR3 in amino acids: CSAAYRATIYF. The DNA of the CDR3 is TGCAGTGCTGCTTACAGGGCCACCATATATTTT.

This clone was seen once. CDR3 sequence: CAISPTPVGGGSYNEQFF. CDR3 coding DNA: TGTGCCATCAGTCCTACCCCAGTGGGAGGGGGGTCCTACAATGAGCAGTTCTTC. This rearrangement joins TRBV10-3 to TRBJ2-1, with a tentative D call TRBD2 (7 bases). V lost 5 bases to trimming and J lost 1 base, with 21 bases between them. The CDR3 is 18 amino acids. Germline V gene sequence: CDR1 ENHRY, CDR2 SYGVKD.

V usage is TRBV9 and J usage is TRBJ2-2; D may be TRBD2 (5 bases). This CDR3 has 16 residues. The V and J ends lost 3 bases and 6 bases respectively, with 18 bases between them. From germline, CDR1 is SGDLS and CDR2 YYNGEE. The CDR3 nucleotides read TGTGCCAGCAGCGGAGGGTCAGGCTCAGCTCCCGGGGAGCTGTTTTTT. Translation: CASSGGSGSAPGELFF.

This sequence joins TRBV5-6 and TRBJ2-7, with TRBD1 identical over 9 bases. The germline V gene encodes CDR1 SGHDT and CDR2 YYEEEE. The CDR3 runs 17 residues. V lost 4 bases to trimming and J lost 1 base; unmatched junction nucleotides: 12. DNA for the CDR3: TGTGCCAGCAGCCGAAAAGCCCGGGACAGGGTGTCCTACGAGCAGTACTTC. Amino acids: CASSRKARDRVSYEQYF.

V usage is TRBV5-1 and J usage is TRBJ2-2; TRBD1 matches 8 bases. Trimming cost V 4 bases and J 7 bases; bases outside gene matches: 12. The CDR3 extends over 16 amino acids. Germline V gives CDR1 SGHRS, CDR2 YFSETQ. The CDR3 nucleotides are TGCGCCAGCAGCCACCAGACAGGGGCTAGTAGCGGGGAGCTGTTTTTT. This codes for CASSHQTGASSGELFF.

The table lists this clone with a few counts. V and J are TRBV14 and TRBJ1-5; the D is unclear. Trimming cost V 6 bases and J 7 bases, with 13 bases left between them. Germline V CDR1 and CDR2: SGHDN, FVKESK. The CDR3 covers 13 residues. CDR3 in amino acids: CASSQALSQPQHF. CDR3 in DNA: TGTGCCAGCAGTCAGGCGCTTTCCCAGCCCCAGCATTTT. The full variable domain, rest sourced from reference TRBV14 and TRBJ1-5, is EAGVTQFPSHSVIEKGQTVTLRCDPISGHDNLYWYRRVMGKEIKFLLHFVKESKQDESGMPNNRFLAERTGGTYSTLKVQPAELEDSGVYFCASSQALSQPQHFGDGTRLSIL.

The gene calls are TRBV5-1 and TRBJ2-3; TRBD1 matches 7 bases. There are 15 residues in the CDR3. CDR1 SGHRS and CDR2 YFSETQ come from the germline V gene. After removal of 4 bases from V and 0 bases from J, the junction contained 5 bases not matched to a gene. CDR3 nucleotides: TGCGCCAGCAGCGGGGGACAGACTAGCACAGATACGCAGTATTTT. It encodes CASSGGQTSTDTQYF. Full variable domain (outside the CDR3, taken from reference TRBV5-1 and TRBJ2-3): KAGVTQTPRYLIKTRGQQVTLSCSPISGHRSVSWYQQTPGQGLQFLFEYFSETQRNKGNFPGRFSGRQFSNSRSEMNVSTLELGDSALYLCASSGGQTSTDTQYFGPGTRLTVL.

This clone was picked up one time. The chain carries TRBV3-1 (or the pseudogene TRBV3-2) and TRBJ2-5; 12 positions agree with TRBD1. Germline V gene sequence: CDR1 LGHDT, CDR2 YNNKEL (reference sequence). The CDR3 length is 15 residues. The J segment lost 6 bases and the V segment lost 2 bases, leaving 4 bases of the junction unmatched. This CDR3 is CASSQPGQGAKTQYF. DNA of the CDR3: TGTGCCAGCAGCCAACCGGGACAGGGGGCGAAGACCCAGTACTTC.

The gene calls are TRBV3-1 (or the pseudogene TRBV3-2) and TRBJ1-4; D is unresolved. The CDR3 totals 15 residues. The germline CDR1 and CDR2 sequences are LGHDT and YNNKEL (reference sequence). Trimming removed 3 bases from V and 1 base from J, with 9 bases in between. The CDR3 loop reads CASSQQLGTNEKLFF. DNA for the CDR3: TGTGCCAGCAGCCAGCAGCTAGGAACTAATGAAAAACTGTTTTTT.